What follows are 27 T cell receptor beta chains derived from one specimen sequenced in a study of blood T cell repertoires in COVID-19. The table came from immunoSEQ multiplex PCR; TCRdb's copy has only in-frame clones and leaves some out. The sample carries about 67,000 clones, approximately 87% recorded once. Source material: peripheral blood. Receptors were obtained from a man aged 50-59 years with active COVID-19.

Here the CDR3 DNA reads TGTGCCAGCAGCCCGACTAGCGGCCAAGAGACCCAGTACTTC. This sequence encodes CASSPTSGQETQYF. The V gene is TRBV9, the J gene TRBJ2-5; 9 nucleotides align to TRBD2. The V gene end was trimmed by 4 bases and the J gene end by 1 base; junction bases not matched to a gene: 2. The length of the CDR3 is 14 residues. Germline assignment: CDR1 SGDLS and CDR2 YYNGEE.

This sequence joins TRBV28 and TRBJ1-1, with 7 bases lining up with TRBD1. The germline V gene has CDR1 MDHEN and CDR2 SYDVKM. Trimming cost V 3 bases and J 0 bases; bases outside gene matches: 4. The CDR3 sequence is 15 residues long. The CDR3 sequence is CASSFQGDMNTEAFF. Here the CDR3 DNA reads TGTGCCAGCAGTTTTCAGGGGGACATGAACACTGAAGCTTTCTTT.

The rearrangement joins TRBV21-1 to TRBJ1-4; the table's D call, TRBD1, has no DNA check behind it. TRBV21-1 is an annotated pseudogene. The CDR3 covers 18 residues. The CDR3 here is CASSTRTGAGPRVEKLFF. The CDR3 DNA is TGTGCCAGCAGCACCAGGACAGGGGCAGGACCCAGGGTCGAAAAACTGTTTTTT.

The rearrangement uses TRBV30 and TRBJ1-1, with D perhaps matching TRBD1 (5 bases). CDR1 and CDR2 (germline): GTSNPN, SVGIG (reference sequence). The CDR3 is made up of 14 amino acids. V lost 3 bases to trimming and J lost 1 base, with 12 bases between them. The CDR3 sequence: CAWSGGRKNTEAFF. The CDR3 region has the DNA TGTGCCTGGAGCGGGGGACGGAAGAACACTGAAGCTTTCTTT.

The J gene is TRBJ2-5, the V gene TRBV5-1; the match to TRBD2 covers 10 bases. Trimming at V came to 6 bases and at J to 4 bases, leaving 6 bases not matched to a gene. The CDR3 length is 14 residues. Looked up from germline, CDR1 is SGHRS and CDR2 is YFSETQ. CDR3 loop: CASMASGSPETQYF. The CDR3 region has the DNA TGCGCCAGCATGGCTAGCGGGAGCCCAGAGACCCAGTACTTC.

The chain has TRBV5-4 and TRBJ1-1, with D perhaps TRBD1 (6 bases). V lost 0 bases and J 4 bases, leaving 10 bases between the germline ends. Germline lookup yields CDR1 SGHNT and CDR2 YYREEE (reference sequence). This CDR3 region has 14 residues. Here the CDR3 reads CASSLGTASTEAFF. In DNA form, the CDR3 reads TGTGCCAGCAGCTTGGGGACAGCCTCCACTGAAGCTTTCTTT.

The rearrangement joins TRBV9 to TRBJ2-2; D perhaps matches TRBD1 (5 bases). The germline gives CDR1 SGDLS, CDR2 YYNGEE. The CDR3 contains 15 residues. Between the trimmed V and J ends, which lost 3 bases and 5 bases, there was a span of 14 bases. The CDR3 bases are TGTGCCAGCAGCGGGGGCCAGATGAAGACCGGGGAGCTGTTTTTT. This translates into CASSGGQMKTGELFF.

The V call is TRBV28, the J call TRBJ1-1; 9 positions match TRBD1. This CDR3 region has 16 residues. The junction had 9 bases not matched to a gene; V was cut back by 5 bases and J by 2 bases. Per the germline V gene, CDR1 is MDHEN and CDR2 is SYDVKM. The chain's CDR3 is CASSLVPGQGNTEAFF. Here the CDR3 DNA reads TGTGCCAGCAGTCTTGTCCCGGGACAGGGTAACACTGAAGCTTTCTTT.

The V and J genes are TRBV18 and TRBJ2-2, with 9 bases that match TRBD2. The V segment lost 6 bases and the J segment 3 bases; nucleotides outside the gene matches: 17. Looked up from germline, CDR1 is KGHSH and CDR2 is LQKENI. This CDR3 contains 19 residues. As DNA, the CDR3 is TGTGCCAGCTCGGCTAAAGGAGTGGCGGGAGGGCCGTACACCGGGGAGCTGTTTTTT. Translated: CASSAKGVAGGPYTGELFF.

This chain joins TRBV6-5 and TRBJ2-7; 7 bases align to TRBD2. The V gene's germline CDR1 is MNHEY and CDR2 SVGAGI. J was trimmed by 0 bases and V by 6 bases; bases with no gene match: 5. The CDR3 length is 14 residues. CDR3 in amino acids: CASRLALSSYEQYF. The CDR3 nucleotides are TGTGCCAGCAGACTAGCGTTGAGCTCCTACGAGCAGTACTTC.

Written as DNA, the CDR3 is TGCGCCAGCAGCTCTCGGACTAGCGGGAGGGCCTCGTACGAGCAGTACTTC. Translation: CASSSRTSGRASYEQYF. V and J are TRBV5-1 and TRBJ2-7, with TRBD2 matching 15 bases. The CDR3 extends over 17 amino acids. The V gene end was trimmed by 3 bases and the J gene end by 4 bases; junction bases not matched to a gene: 8. CDR1 is SGHRS, CDR2 YFSETQ, per germline.

This chain links TRBV7-2 with TRBJ2-7, with 9 positions matching TRBD1. Germline CDR1 reads SGHTA; CDR2 reads FQGNSA. CDR3 length: 15 residues. V dropped 5 bases and J dropped 3; count of bases not matched to a gene: 8. This CDR3 reads CASSRSGTGSYEQYF. The CDR3 bases are TGTGCCAGCAGCCGTTCCGGGACAGGGAGCTACGAGCAGTACTTC.

The genes are TRBV20-1 and TRBJ2-3; maybe TRBD1 (6 bases). V lost 3 bases and J lost 7, with 17 bases in between. Germline V gene sequence: CDR1 DFQATT, CDR2 SNEGSKA (reference sequence). CDR3 length equals 14 residues. CDR3 in amino acids: CSASHGGPRNTQYF. For the CDR3, the DNA is TGCAGTGCTAGTCATGGGGGCCCTCGAAATACGCAGTATTTT.

This clone was observed once. The chain combines TRBV5-4 with TRBJ2-7; perhaps TRBD1 as D (6 bases). The CDR3 is 15 amino acids. Germline V CDR1 and CDR2: SGHNT, YYREEE (reference sequence). Trimming took off 0 bases at V and 6 bases at J, with 16 bases between the two ends. CDR3 sequence reads: CASSLGAGESLEQYF. The CDR3 nucleotides are TGTGCCAGCAGCTTGGGGGCAGGGGAATCCCTCGAGCAGTACTTC.

The count of this clone is one. This sequence joins TRBV7-2 and TRBJ2-7; 10 positions match TRBD1. V lost 3 bases, J lost 7 bases, and 9 bases stayed unmatched. Germline V gene data show CDR1 as SGHTA and CDR2 as FQGNSA. This CDR3 has 15 residues. In nucleotides, the CDR3 is TGTGCCAGCAGCTTTGGGCGACAGGGGGCGAGGGAGCAGTACTTC. The encoded protein is CASSFGRQGAREQYF.

V and J are TRBV7-2 and TRBJ1-1; the D gene is possibly TRBD1 (6 bases). The CDR3 length is 16 residues. Germline V lookup: CDR1 SGHTA, CDR2 FQGNSA. V gave up 4 bases and J gave up 4 bases, with 19 bases separating them. For the CDR3, the DNA is TGTGCCAGCAGCTCCCCCGGGGCAGGGGCGGTCACTGAAGCTTTCTTT. Protein sequence: CASSSPGAGAVTEAFF.

This clone is deemed medium-sized. The genes are TRBV27 and TRBJ1-2; the D is unclear. The V end lost 5 bases, the J end lost 12 bases, and 16 bases lay between the germline ends. This CDR3 contains 12 residues. Germline V lookup: CDR1 MNHEY, CDR2 SMNVEV (reference sequence). The CDR3 here is CASSPLGGWNTF. CDR3 DNA: TGTGCCAGCAGTCCCCTGGGAGGTTGGAACACCTTC.

This clone was recorded once. The V gene is TRBV25-1, the J gene TRBJ1-1, with a tentative D call TRBD1 (5 bases). V lost 3 bases, J lost 6 bases, and 14 bases lay in between. CDR3 length equals 14 residues. Germline lookup yields CDR1 MGHDK and CDR2 SYGVNS. The chain's CDR3 is CASSDPGGTAEAFF. The DNA of the CDR3 is TGTGCCAGCAGTGACCCGGGCGGGACTGCTGAAGCTTTCTTT.

The J gene is TRBJ2-1, the V gene TRBV11-2; D not resolved. Germline-derived CDR1 and CDR2 are SGHAT and FQNNGV. V was clipped by 0 bases and J by 10 bases, with 10 bases between them. The CDR3 length is 13 residues. CDR3 coding DNA: TGTGCCAGCAGCTTAGATAAAGCTCGCGAGCAGTTCTTC. It translates to CASSLDKAREQFF.

The rearrangement links TRBV3-1 (or the pseudogene TRBV3-2) to TRBJ2-3, with D tentatively TRBD1 (8 bases). V was clipped by 1 base and J by 2 bases, with 19 bases between them. Germline V gives CDR1 LGHDT, CDR2 YNNKEL (reference sequence). The CDR3 runs 18 residues. In DNA, the CDR3 is TGTGCCAGCAGCCAAGTAAAACAGGGGGGGCTTTACACAGATACGCAGTATTTT. This translates into CASSQVKQGGLYTDTQYF.

This clone was seen more than once but under ten times. Other DNA sequences in this specimen translate into the identical CDR3. The chain joins TRBV28 to TRBJ1-1, with 8 bases aligning to TRBD1. There are 14 residues in the CDR3. Germline V gives CDR1 MDHEN, CDR2 SYDVKM. J gave up 0 bases and V 9 bases, and 6 bases lay outside the gene matches. Here the CDR3 reads CASSRTGMNTEAFF. The CDR3 nucleotides read TGTGCCAGTAGTAGGACAGGGATGAACACTGAAGCTTTCTTT.

The J gene is TRBJ2-7, the V gene TRBV14; TRBD2 matches at 8 bases. The CDR3 extends over 16 amino acids. V lost 4 bases to trimming and J lost 0 bases; unmatched junction nucleotides: 8. Germline V gives CDR1 SGHDN, CDR2 FVKESK. The CDR3 bases are TGTGCCAGCAGCCCACCGTCGGGGGGGAGCTCCTACGAGCAGTACTTC. Translating gives CASSPPSGGSSYEQYF. The full variable domain, completed using reference TRBV14 and TRBJ2-7, is EAGVTQFPSHSVIEKGQTVTLRCDPISGHDNLYWYRRVMGKEIKFLLHFVKESKQDESGMPNNRFLAERTGGTYSTLKVQPAELEDSGVYFCASSPPSGGSSYEQYFGPGTRLTVT.

The chain couples TRBV7-9 to TRBJ1-2, with D hard to call. Germline V gene sequence: CDR1 SEHNR, CDR2 FQNEAQ (reference sequence). The CDR3 runs to 14 residues. Trimming took 2 bases from V and 6 from J, leaving 13 bases between them. CDR3 coding DNA: TGTGCCAGCAGCTTACTCCGGCTGACTGATGGCTACACCTTC. Protein: CASSLLRLTDGYTF.

This clone has a single count. The chain couples TRBV28 to TRBJ1-1; the D gene is possibly TRBD1 (5 bases). The CDR3 has 14 amino acids. Germline assignment: CDR1 MDHEN and CDR2 SYDVKM. Trimming removed 4 bases from V and 3 bases from J, with 12 bases in between. The CDR3 reads CASSSHQGHTEAFF. The CDR3 DNA reads TGTGCCAGCAGTTCACATCAGGGTCACACTGAAGCTTTCTTT. Using reference TRBV28 and TRBJ1-1 for the parts outside the CDR3, the full variable domain is DVKVTQSSRYLVKRTGEKVFLECVQDMDHENMFWYRQDPGLGLRLIYFSYDVKMKEKGDIPEGYSVSREKKERFSLILESASTNQTSMYLCASSSHQGHTEAFFGQGTRLTVV.

This chain uses TRBV10-3 with TRBJ2-5; weak D call: TRBD1 (5 bases). CDR3 length equals 13 residues. Per germline, CDR1 ENHRY and CDR2 SYGVKD. The ends were cut back, 0 bases at V and 5 bases at J, with 7 bases in the middle. The CDR3 sequence: CAISESSGETQYF. CDR3 nucleotides: TGTGCCATCAGTGAGTCCTCAGGGGAGACCCAGTACTTC.

The chain is built from TRBV5-5 and TRBJ1-5; D unclear. Germline V gives CDR1 SGHKS, CDR2 YYEKEE (reference sequence). V lost 4 bases and J lost 0, with 11 bases in between. The CDR3 spans 15 residues. The CDR3: CASSQAFNSNQPQHF. CDR3 sequence (DNA): TGTGCCAGCAGCCAGGCGTTTAATAGCAATCAGCCCCAGCATTTT.

The chain employs TRBV12-1 and TRBJ2-7; the table assigns TRBD2, which was not confirmed against the DNA. TRBV12-1 is annotated as a pseudogene. The CDR3 has 18 residues. CDR3 residues: CASSIRDYGSGGSYEQYF. CDR3 DNA: TGTGCCAGCAGCATACGCGACTATGGTAGCGGGGGATCCTACGAGCAGTACTTC.